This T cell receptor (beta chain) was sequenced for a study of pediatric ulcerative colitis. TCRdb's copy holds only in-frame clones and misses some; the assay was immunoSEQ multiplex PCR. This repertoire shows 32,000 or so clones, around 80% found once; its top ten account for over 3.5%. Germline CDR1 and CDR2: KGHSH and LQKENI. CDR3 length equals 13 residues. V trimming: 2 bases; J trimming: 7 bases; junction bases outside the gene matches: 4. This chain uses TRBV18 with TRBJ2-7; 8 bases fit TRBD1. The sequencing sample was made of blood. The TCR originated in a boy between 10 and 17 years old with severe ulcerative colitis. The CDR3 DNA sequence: TGTGCCAGCTCACCAGCCACAGGGGGGGAGCAGTACTTC. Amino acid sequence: CASSPATGGEQYF.